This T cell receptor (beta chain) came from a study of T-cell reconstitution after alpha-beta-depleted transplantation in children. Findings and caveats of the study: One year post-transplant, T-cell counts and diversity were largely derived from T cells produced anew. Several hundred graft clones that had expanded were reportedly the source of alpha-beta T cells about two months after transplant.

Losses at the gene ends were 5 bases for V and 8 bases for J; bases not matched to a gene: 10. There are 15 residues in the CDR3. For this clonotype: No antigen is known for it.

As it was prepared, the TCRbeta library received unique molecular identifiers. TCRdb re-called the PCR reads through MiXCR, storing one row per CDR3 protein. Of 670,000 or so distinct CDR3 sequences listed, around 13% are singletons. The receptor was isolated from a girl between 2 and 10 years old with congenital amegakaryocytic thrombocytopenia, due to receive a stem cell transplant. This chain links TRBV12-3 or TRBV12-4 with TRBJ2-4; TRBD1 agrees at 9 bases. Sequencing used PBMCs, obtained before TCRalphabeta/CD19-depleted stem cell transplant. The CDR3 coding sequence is TGTGCCAGCAGTCCGGACAGGGGAAGGATTGACATTCAGTACTTC. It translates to CASSPDRGRIDIQYF.